What follows are 8 T cell receptor beta chains derived from one specimen sequenced in a study of response to subunit inactivated influenza vaccine. TCRdb fed the RT-PCR reads into MiXCR, producing one record per CDR3 protein. The sample comprises about 700,000 distinct CDR3 sequences, approximately 15% of which are singletons, and roughly 6.4% rests with the top ten. The sample consisted of PBMCs from blood, taken 14 to 15 days before vaccination. Every receptor here comes from a man aged 50 to 60 who received an inactivated influenza vaccine.

The chain has TRBV27 and TRBJ2-6; TRBD2 might be the D (6 bases). The V gene's germline CDR1 is MNHEY and CDR2 SMNVEV (reference sequence). Trimming took 5 bases from V and 4 from J, leaving 15 bases between them. The CDR3 sequence is 16 residues long. CDR3 in amino acids: CASSPGTEYGANVLTF. The CDR3 DNA reads as TGTGCCAGCAGTCCGGGGACTGAGTACGGGGCCAACGTCCTGACTTTC.

This clonotype was detected a few times. The CDR3 region is CASNSQGTGANVLTF. The CDR3 DNA follows: TGTGCCAGCAATTCACAGGGGACTGGGGCCAACGTCCTGACTTTC. This chain links TRBV12-3 or TRBV12-4 with TRBJ2-6; 7 bases match TRBD1. The length of the CDR3 is 15 residues. V trimming: 7 bases; J trimming: 2 bases; junction bases outside the gene matches: 5.

The J gene is TRBJ2-5, the V gene TRBV5-1, with 9 nucleotides matching TRBD1. CDR3 length: 14 amino acids. Trimming at V came to 4 bases and at J to 4 bases, leaving 5 bases not matched to a gene. CDR1 and CDR2 (germline): SGHRS, YFSETQ. Here the CDR3 reads CASSPDRGGETQYF. CDR3 in DNA: TGCGCCAGCAGCCCGGACAGGGGAGGAGAGACCCAGTACTTC.

This clonotype appeared a single time. The genes are TRBV29-1 and TRBJ2-5; the match to TRBD1 covers 9 bases. V lost 4 bases and J lost 9; bases outside the gene matches: 12. Germline CDR1 and CDR2: SQVTM and ANQGSEA. CDR3 length: 14 residues. CDR3 DNA sequence: TGCAGCGTTGGGGAAAGGACAGGGGATCTGCCCCAGTACTTC. Amino acids: CSVGERTGDLPQYF.

This clonotype came up a few times. The chain carries TRBV6-4 and TRBJ2-1; tentative D call: TRBD2 (6 bases). This CDR3 region has 13 residues. Trimming cost V 4 bases and J 7 bases, with 11 bases left between them. Germline CDR1 is MRHNA and CDR2 is SNTAGT. The CDR3 sequence: CASSGLASNEQFF. In nucleotides, the CDR3 is TGTGCCAGCAGTGGGCTAGCGAGTAATGAGCAGTTCTTC.

This clonotype was picked up a small number of times. This chain uses TRBV20-1 with TRBJ2-7, with 9 bases fitting TRBD2. The CDR3 has 14 residues. The trim removed 6 bases at V and 4 bases at J, leaving 10 bases unmatched. Germline V lookup: CDR1 DFQATT, CDR2 SNEGSKA (reference sequence). DNA of the CDR3: TGCAGTGCCTCAACGGCTAGCGGGACTTACGAGCAGTACTTC. Encoded protein: CSASTASGTYEQYF.

V gene TRBV5-1 combines with J gene TRBJ2-1, with 9 bases that match TRBD1. J lost 3 bases, V lost 6 bases, and 13 bases had no gene match. The CDR3 is 17 residues long. Germline loops: CDR1 SGHRS, CDR2 YFSETQ. The CDR3 bases are TGCGCCAGCACCCCCACTGTGACGGGACAGGGCTACAATGAGCAGTTCTTC. As protein: CASTPTVTGQGYNEQFF.

In its sample, this clonotype was seen a few times. CDR3: CASSQDHRLHYGYTF. The CDR3 coding sequence is TGCGCCAGCAGCCAAGATCACAGGCTCCACTATGGCTACACCTTC. The chain links TRBV4-3 to TRBJ1-2; possibly TRBD1 for D (5 bases). Germline CDR1 reads LGHNA; CDR2 reads YSLEER. The germline V and J ends were trimmed by 0 bases and 3 bases, with 11 bases remaining between them. The CDR3 contains 15 residues.